This entry lists 16 T cell receptor beta chains sequenced from one sample in a study of shared clonotypes between healthy human individuals. Method: immunoSEQ multiplex PCR; TCRdb's copy keeps in-frame clones and lacks some. This sample has about 2 million clones, with just under 95% found just once. Naive CD8 populations comprised CD45RO-negative cells positively selected for CCR7, excluding terminally differentiated effector memory CD45RA+ cells. Sequenced material: naive CD8+ T cells sorted from blood. These receptor sequences come from a man younger than 30 in good health.

The V gene is TRBV19, the J gene TRBJ1-2; no clear D gene. Germline assignment: CDR1 LNHDA and CDR2 SQIVND (reference sequence). Trimming removed 6 bases at V and 8 bases at J, with 22 bases between. This CDR3 contains 15 residues. CDR3: CASSRKGGRGRGYTF. DNA for the CDR3: TGTGCCAGTAGCCGCAAGGGTGGGCGGGGAAGAGGCTACACCTTC.

As to this clone: The sample carries other DNA sequences with the same CDR3. V and J are TRBV27 and TRBJ2-7, with D possibly TRBD1 on 5 matching bases. V lost 6 bases and J 6 bases, leaving 15 bases between the germline ends. The CDR3 extends over 13 amino acids. The V gene's germline CDR1 is MNHEY and CDR2 SMNVEV (reference sequence). For the CDR3, the DNA is TGTGCCAGCAGCCTTTCTAGGCAGGGCGAGCAGTACTTC. It is translated as CASSLSRQGEQYF.

The chain links TRBV5-1 to TRBJ2-7; TRBD2 matches at 12 bases. This CDR3 contains 17 residues. Unmatched junction bases numbered 11, after V lost 4 bases and J lost 3 bases. Germline V lookup: CDR1 SGHRS, CDR2 YFSETQ. Written as DNA, the CDR3 is TGCGCCAGCAGCACGGGACTAGCGGGCTGGGAAAACTACGAGCAGTACTTC. This sequence encodes CASSTGLAGWENYEQYF.

The chain is built from TRBV10-3 and TRBJ2-1, with 9 bases that match TRBD2. The V and J ends lost 7 bases and 4 bases, in that order; junction bases with no gene match: 11. Germline loops: CDR1 ENHRY, CDR2 SYGVKD. The CDR3 totals 16 residues. In DNA, the CDR3 is TGTGCCATCACCTCAAGCGGGACTAGCCTTTACAATGAGCAGTTCTTC. Residues: CAITSSGTSLYNEQFF.

The J gene is TRBJ2-7, the V gene TRBV2; D may be TRBD2 (6 bases). With 3 bases removed from V and 2 bases from J, the gap between germline ends came to 14 bases. Per the germline V gene, CDR1 is SNHLY and CDR2 is FYNNEI. The CDR3 runs to 15 residues. The chain's CDR3 is CASSEQGPGAYEQYF. In DNA, the CDR3 is TGTGCCAGCAGTGAGCAGGGACCGGGGGCCTACGAGCAGTACTTC. Full variable domain (remainder filled in from reference TRBV2 and TRBJ2-7): EPEVTQTPSHQVTQMGQEVILRCVPISNHLYFYWYRQILGQKVEFLVSFYNNEISEKSEIFDDQFSVERPDGSNFTLKIRSTKLEDSAMYFCASSEQGPGAYEQYFGPGTRLTVT.

Details on this clone: This sample also contains other DNA sequences that code for the same CDR3. CDR3 residues: CASRQGATEAFF. CDR3 in DNA: TGTGCCAGTCGACAGGGGGCCACTGAAGCTTTCTTT. V usage is TRBV19 and J usage is TRBJ1-1, with TRBD1 matching over 10 bases. Trimming at V came to 8 bases and at J to 4 bases, leaving 1 base not matched to a gene. Germline lookup yields CDR1 LNHDA and CDR2 SQIVND (reference sequence). This CDR3 is 12 amino acids long.

This clone was observed once. Other DNA sequences in this specimen translate into the identical CDR3. The rearrangement uses TRBV25-1 and TRBJ2-7, with D hard to call. Trimming cost V 3 bases and J 0 bases, with 6 bases left between them. This CDR3 comprises 13 residues. Germline assignment: CDR1 MGHDK and CDR2 SYGVNS. CDR3 protein: CASSDDSSYEQYF. CDR3 in DNA: TGTGCCAGCAGTGACGATAGCTCCTACGAGCAGTACTTC.

As to this clone: Other DNA sequences in the same sample also yield this CDR3. V and J are TRBV4-1 and TRBJ1-1, with a possible D match to TRBD1 (5 bases). CDR1 and CDR2 from the germline V gene are MGHRA and YSYEKL. The CDR3 covers 15 residues. V was clipped by 1 base and J by 0 bases, with 9 bases between them. The CDR3 DNA follows: TGCGCCAGCAGCCAAGCCGGGACGGTGAACACTGAAGCTTTCTTT. Residues: CASSQAGTVNTEAFF.

The rearrangement links TRBV10-2 to TRBJ1-2; D perhaps matches TRBD1 (6 bases). The CDR3 has 13 residues. The V end was cut by 3 bases, the J end by 7 bases, with 12 bases between. Germline values: CDR1 WSHSY, CDR2 SAAADI. The CDR3 sequence: CASSEYRASGYTF. CDR3 nucleotides: TGCGCCAGCAGTGAATACAGGGCCTCTGGCTACACCTTC.

The J gene is TRBJ2-3, the V gene TRBV4-3; D gene unclear. Trimming removed 1 base from V and 1 base from J, with 9 bases in between. The CDR3 runs 15 residues. Germline V gene sequence: CDR1 LGHNA, CDR2 YSLEER. Written as DNA, the CDR3 is TGCGCCAGCAGCCAAGCTATATTGGGCACAGATACGCAGTATTTT. It encodes CASSQAILGTDTQYF.

The V call is TRBV10-2, the J call TRBJ2-3; perhaps TRBD1 as D (5 bases). Germline values: CDR1 WSHSY, CDR2 SAAADI. This CDR3 spans 14 amino acids. The V gene lost 4 bases and the J gene lost 1 base, with 9 bases spanning the gap. The CDR3 protein is CASSGGRGTDTQYF. CDR3 nucleotides: TGCGCCAGCAGTGGGGGCAGAGGCACAGATACGCAGTATTTT.

The chain employs TRBV11-2 and TRBJ2-3; 13 bases fit TRBD2. Germline loops: CDR1 SGHAT, CDR2 FQNNGV. There are 16 residues in the CDR3. V lost 5 bases, J lost 6 bases, and 8 bases stayed unmatched. CDR3 amino acids: CASSPRLAGGGDTQYF. The CDR3 DNA sequence: TGTGCCAGCAGCCCCCGACTAGCGGGGGGCGGGGATACGCAGTATTTT.

The V and J genes are TRBV4-1 and TRBJ2-1; maybe TRBD2 (6 bases). The CDR3 is 14 residues long. V lost 9 bases and J lost 1, with 13 bases in between. Germline CDR1 and CDR2: MGHRA and YSYEKL. CDR3 sequence (DNA): TGCGCCAGTACGCGGGAAAAGTCCTACAATGAGCAGTTCTTC. Translated, it gives CASTREKSYNEQFF.

V and J are TRBV6-1 and TRBJ1-2, with TRBD1 as a possible D gene (6 bases). Germline V gene data show CDR1 as MNHNS and CDR2 as SASEGT. The V and J ends lost 8 bases and 5 bases respectively, with 12 bases between them. This CDR3 has 12 amino acids. The CDR3 reads CASRQESYGYTF. Here the CDR3 DNA reads TGTGCCAGCCGACAGGAGTCGTATGGCTACACCTTC.

The chain combines TRBV13 with TRBJ2-1; unclear D gene. V shed 0 bases and J shed 7 bases, with 10 bases lying between them. Germline V CDR1 and CDR2: PRHDT, FYEKMQ (reference sequence). The CDR3 totals 14 residues. The CDR3 sequence: CASSLGSPLNEQFF. DNA of the CDR3: TGTGCCAGCAGCTTAGGGAGCCCGTTAAATGAGCAGTTCTTC.

This clone was counted a single time. The chain combines TRBV7-9 with TRBJ1-1; no firm D call. CDR3 size: 12 residues. Trimming took off 5 bases at V and 3 bases at J, with 7 bases between the two ends. CDR1 is SEHNR, CDR2 FQNEAQ, per germline (reference sequence). As DNA, the CDR3 is TGTGCCAGCAGCCAGACCTACACTGAAGCTTTCTTT. Translation: CASSQTYTEAFF.